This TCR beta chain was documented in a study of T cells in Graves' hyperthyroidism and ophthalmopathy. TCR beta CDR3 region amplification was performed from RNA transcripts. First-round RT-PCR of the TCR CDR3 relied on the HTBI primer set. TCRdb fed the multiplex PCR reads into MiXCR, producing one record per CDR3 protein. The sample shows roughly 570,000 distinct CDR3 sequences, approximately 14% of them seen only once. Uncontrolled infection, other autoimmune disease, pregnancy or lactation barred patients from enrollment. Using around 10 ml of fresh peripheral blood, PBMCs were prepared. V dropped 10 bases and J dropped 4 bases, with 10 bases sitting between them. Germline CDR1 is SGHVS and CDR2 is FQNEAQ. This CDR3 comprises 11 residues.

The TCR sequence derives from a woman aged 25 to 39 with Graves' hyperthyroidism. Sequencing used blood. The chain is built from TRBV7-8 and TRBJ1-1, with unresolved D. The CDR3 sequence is CATTSSTEAFF. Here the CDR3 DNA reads TGTGCCACTACCTCGAGCACTGAAGCTTTCTTT.